The 21 T cell receptor beta chains below come from one sample, sequenced in a study of cytomegalovirus exposure and HLA in healthy donors. Both 60 Vbeta primers and 13 Jbeta primers went into the PCR. The table came from immunoSEQ multiplex PCR; TCRdb's copy has only in-frame clones and leaves some out. Among about 80,000 clones listed, approximately 65% were seen once. Sequencing used PBMCs. The receptor source for this set is a male donor in good health and CMV-seropositive.

In its sample, this clone was seen once. The V gene is TRBV5-1, the J gene TRBJ2-5, with TRBD1 identical over 9 bases. Losses at the gene ends were 2 bases for V and 4 bases for J; bases not matched to a gene: 6. The germline gives CDR1 SGHRS, CDR2 YFSETQ. The CDR3 sequence is 15 residues long. DNA for the CDR3: TGCGCCAGCAGCTTCCGGGACAGGGTCGGAGAGACCCAGTACTTC. It codes for CASSFRDRVGETQYF.

The chain uses TRBV11-2 and TRBJ1-1; unclear D gene. CDR1 and CDR2 from the germline V gene are SGHAT and FQNNGV. This CDR3 is built from 13 residues. V gave up 6 bases and J gave up 3 bases, with 11 bases separating them. Written as DNA, the CDR3 is TGTGCCAGCAGTTACCCCGGGTACACTGAAGCTTTCTTT. As protein: CASSYPGYTEAFF.

J is TRBJ2-1 and V is TRBV5-4, with 13 positions matching TRBD2. Germline CDR1 and CDR2: SGHNT and YYREEE (reference sequence). The CDR3 totals 17 residues. Unmatched junction bases numbered 4, after V lost 3 bases and J lost 1 base. CDR3 bases: TGTGCCAGCAGCTCCGGGACTAGCGGGACATCCTACAATGAGCAGTTCTTC. Protein sequence: CASSSGTSGTSYNEQFF. The whole variable domain, remainder taken from reference TRBV5-4 and TRBJ2-1, is ETGVTQSPTHLIKTRGQQVTLRCSSQSGHNTVSWYQQALGQGPQFIFQYYREEENGRGNFPPRFSGLQFPNYSSELNVNALELDDSALYLCASSSGTSGTSYNEQFFGPGTRLTVL.

The chain recombines TRBV19 with TRBJ1-1, with D uncertain. The V end lost 5 bases, the J end lost 1 base, and 8 bases lay between the germline ends. The CDR3 runs 13 residues. Germline CDR1 and CDR2: LNHDA and SQIVND (reference sequence). CDR3 DNA sequence: TGTGCCAGTAGTTCCCTCGGGAACACTGAAGCTTTCTTT. Translated: CASSSLGNTEAFF. Together with reference TRBV19 and TRBJ1-1, the CDR3 gives the full variable domain: DGGITQSPKYLFRKEGQNVTLSCEQNLNHDAMYWYRQDPGQGLRLIYYSQIVNDFQKGDIAEGYSVSREKKESFPLTVTSAQKNPTAFYLCASSSLGNTEAFFGQGTRLTVV.

V usage is TRBV15 and J usage is TRBJ2-5; D perhaps matches TRBD1 (6 bases). Near its end, the DNA agrees better with TRBJ2-7, so the J call may be wrong. Germline V gene data show CDR1 as LNHNV and CDR2 as YYDKDF (reference sequence). The CDR3 is 15 amino acids. CDR3 sequence: CATSRDPGRGYEQYF. Written as DNA, the CDR3 is TGTGCCACCAGCAGAGATCCGGGCAGGGGTTACGAGCAGTACTTC.

The sample holds one count of this clone. The chain has TRBV5-6 and TRBJ2-1; the D gene is possibly TRBD1 (5 bases). The V end lost 2 bases, the J end lost 4 bases, and 13 bases lay between the germline ends. Per the germline V gene, CDR1 is SGHDT and CDR2 is YYEEEE. The CDR3 extends over 15 amino acids. CDR3 amino acids: CASSLGVSVYNEQFF. The CDR3 DNA reads as TGTGCCAGCAGCTTAGGGGTCTCCGTTTACAATGAGCAGTTCTTC. Together with reference TRBV5-6 and TRBJ2-1, the CDR3 gives the full variable domain: DAGVTQSPTHLIKTRGQQVTLRCSPKSGHDTVSWYQQALGQGPQFIFQYYEEEERQRGNFPDRFSGHQFPNYSSELNVNALLLGDSALYLCASSLGVSVYNEQFFGPGTRLTVL.

The V gene is TRBV4-1, the J gene TRBJ2-7, with 7 bases identical to TRBD2. Germline assignment: CDR1 MGHRA and CDR2 YSYEKL. V was pared by 3 bases and J by 0 bases, with 8 bases of the junction left unmatched. CDR3 length equals 16 residues. CDR3 residues: CASSQLDGGSSYEQYF. The CDR3 DNA is TGCGCCAGCAGCCAGCTGGACGGGGGGAGCTCCTACGAGCAGTACTTC.

The chain has TRBV18 and TRBJ1-3; D is unclear. The V and J ends lost 0 bases and 0 bases respectively, with 9 bases between them. Germline V gives CDR1 KGHSH, CDR2 LQKENI. This CDR3 is built from 16 residues. The CDR3: CASSPPGDNSGNTIYF. The DNA for the CDR3 is TGTGCCAGCTCACCACCGGGAGACAACTCTGGAAACACCATATATTTT.

The chain uses TRBV6-5 and TRBJ1-5, with 7 bases aligning to TRBD1. Trimming took 6 bases from V and 2 from J; bases not matched to a gene: 7. Germline assignment: CDR1 MNHEY and CDR2 SVGAGI. CDR3 size: 15 residues. For the CDR3, the DNA is TGTGCCAGCAGCGCCGGGACAGTGGGCAATCAGCCCCAGCATTTT. Translation gives CASSAGTVGNQPQHF.

There are a few counts of this clone. The V call is TRBV19, the J call TRBJ2-5; TRBD1 aligns across 8 bases. There are 14 residues in the CDR3. The ends lost 1 base at V and 4 bases at J; junction bases unmatched: 2. CDR1 LNHDA and CDR2 SQIVND come from the germline V gene (reference sequence). CDR3 in DNA: TGTGCCAGTAGTATAGGTCAGGGGGCAGAGACCCAGTACTTC. This encodes CASSIGQGAETQYF.

CDR3 residues: CASSLMGGAYNEQFF. In DNA form, the CDR3 reads TGTGCCAGCAGCTTGATGGGGGGTGCATACAATGAGCAGTTCTTC. The chain recombines TRBV5-8 with TRBJ2-1, with D possibly TRBD2 on 6 matching bases. CDR3 length: 15 amino acids. Germline loops: CDR1 SGHTS, CDR2 YDEGEE. V was shortened by 1 base and J by 4 bases, with 12 bases between the two germline ends.

The rearrangement uses TRBV5-4 and TRBJ2-7, with D possibly being TRBD1 (6 bases). The CDR3 totals 16 residues. Germline CDR1 SGHNT, CDR2 YYREEE (reference sequence). V dropped 4 bases and J dropped 2 bases, with 19 bases sitting between them. CDR3 residues: CASSGRDTQPPYEQYF. The CDR3 nucleotides are TGTGCCAGCAGCGGACGGGACACTCAACCCCCCTACGAGCAGTACTTC.

The rearrangement joins TRBV7-8 to TRBJ2-3; possibly TRBD2 for D (7 bases). The CDR3 sequence is 16 residues long. The germline V and J ends were trimmed by 3 bases and 2 bases, with 15 bases remaining between them. Germline-derived CDR1 and CDR2 are SGHVS and FQNEAQ. CDR3 sequence reads: CASSLGAGAVTDTQYF. The CDR3 DNA sequence: TGTGCCAGCAGCTTGGGGGCGGGGGCCGTCACAGATACGCAGTATTTT.

The CDR3: CASSLDRTANSPLHF. The CDR3 nucleotides are TGTGCCAGCAGCTTGGATAGGACAGCGAATTCACCCCTCCACTTT. This chain links TRBV5-6 with TRBJ1-6; tentatively, D is TRBD1 (6 bases). Trimming removed 0 bases at V and 7 bases at J, with 11 bases between. Per the germline V gene, CDR1 is SGHDT and CDR2 is YYEEEE. The length of the CDR3 is 15 residues.

This chain connects TRBV6-5 to TRBJ2-7; TRBD1 matches at 8 bases. Looked up from germline, CDR1 is MNHEY and CDR2 is SVGAGI. J was trimmed by 7 bases and V by 6 bases; bases with no gene match: 14. The CDR3 consists of 15 residues. CDR3 sequence (DNA): TGTGCCAGCAGCTCTGGGGGCGCAGGGGGCCGGGAGCAGTACTTC. It translates to CASSSGGAGGREQYF.

The chain recombines TRBV15 with TRBJ2-3; 7 bases match TRBD2. The CDR3 extends over 16 amino acids. V lost 3 bases, J lost 5 bases, and 11 bases stayed unmatched. In germline, CDR1 is LNHNV, CDR2 YYDKDF (reference sequence). Written as DNA, the CDR3 is TGTGCCACCAGCAGGCCCCTAGCGGACTTGAGAGATACGCAGTATTTT. Residues: CATSRPLADLRDTQYF.

The chain recombines TRBV5-1 with TRBJ2-7, with D possibly TRBD1 on 5 matching bases. The CDR3 sequence is 15 residues long. The V gene's germline CDR1 is SGHRS and CDR2 YFSETQ. The V end lost 0 bases, the J end lost 1 base, and 11 bases lay between the germline ends. CDR3 DNA: TGCGCCAGCAGCTTGGGACAGCCCCAGTCCTACGAGCAGTACTTC. It encodes CASSLGQPQSYEQYF. Full variable domain (remainder filled in from reference TRBV5-1 and TRBJ2-7): KAGVTQTPRYLIKTRGQQVTLSCSPISGHRSVSWYQQTPGQGLQFLFEYFSETQRNKGNFPGRFSGRQFSNSRSEMNVSTLELGDSALYLCASSLGQPQSYEQYFGPGTRLTVT.

The J gene is TRBJ2-3, the V gene TRBV5-1; 11 positions agree with TRBD2. J gave up 3 bases and V 5 bases, and 5 bases lay outside the gene matches. The CDR3 sequence is 15 residues long. The germline gives CDR1 SGHRS, CDR2 YFSETQ. Written as DNA, the CDR3 is TGCGCCAGCAGACTAGCGGGAGAGAGTACAGATACGCAGTATTTT. Translation: CASRLAGESTDTQYF.

The chain couples TRBV4-3 to TRBJ1-2; D perhaps matches TRBD1 (6 bases). Germline CDR1 LGHNA, CDR2 YSLEER. The V end lost 0 bases, the J end lost 5 bases, and 13 bases lay between the germline ends. This CDR3 contains 15 residues. The CDR3 DNA is TGCGCCAGCAGCCAAGATTGGGGCCAGGGGTATGGCTACACCTTC. It is translated as CASSQDWGQGYGYTF.

The chain recombines TRBV19 with TRBJ2-1; 7 bases are shared with TRBD1. The junction had 6 bases not matched to a gene; V was cut back by 5 bases and J by 11 bases. CDR3 length: 12 residues. Germline CDR1 and CDR2: LNHDA and SQIVND (reference sequence). Here the CDR3 DNA reads TGTGCCAGTAGTGGGGACAGTCGCAAGCAGTTCTTC. Protein sequence: CASSGDSRKQFF. The variable domain in full, with the rest retrieved from reference TRBV19 and TRBJ2-1, is DGGITQSPKYLFRKEGQNVTLSCEQNLNHDAMYWYRQDPGQGLRLIYYSQIVNDFQKGDIAEGYSVSREKKESFPLTVTSAQKNPTAFYLCASSGDSRKQFFGPGTRLTVL.

V is TRBV5-1 and J is TRBJ1-4, with TRBD1 identical over 9 bases. Germline CDR1 SGHRS, CDR2 YFSETQ. V lost 0 bases to trimming and J lost 8 bases; unmatched junction nucleotides: 2. This CDR3 has 14 residues. This CDR3 reads CASSLAGTGEKLFF. In DNA, the CDR3 is TGCGCCAGCAGCTTGGCCGGGACAGGGGAAAAACTGTTTTTT.